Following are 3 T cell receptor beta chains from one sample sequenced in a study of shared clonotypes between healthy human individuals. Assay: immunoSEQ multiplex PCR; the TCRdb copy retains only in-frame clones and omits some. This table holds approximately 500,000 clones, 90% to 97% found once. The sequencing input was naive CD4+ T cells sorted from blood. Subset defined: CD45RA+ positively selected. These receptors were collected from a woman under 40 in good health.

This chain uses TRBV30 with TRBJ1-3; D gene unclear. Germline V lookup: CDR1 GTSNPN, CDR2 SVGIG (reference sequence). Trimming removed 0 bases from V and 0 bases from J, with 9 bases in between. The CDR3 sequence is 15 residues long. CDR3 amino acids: CAWSVSRFSGNTIYF. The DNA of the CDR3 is TGTGCCTGGAGTGTATCGCGCTTCTCTGGAAACACCATATATTTT.

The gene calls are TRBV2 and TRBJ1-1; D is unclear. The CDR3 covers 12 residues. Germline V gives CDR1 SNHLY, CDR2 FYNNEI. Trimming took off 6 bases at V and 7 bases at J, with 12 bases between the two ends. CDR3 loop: CASRGLGNEAFF. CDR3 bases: TGTGCCAGCAGGGGTTTAGGGAATGAAGCTTTCTTT. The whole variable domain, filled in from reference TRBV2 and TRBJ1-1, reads EPEVTQTPSHQVTQMGQEVILRCVPISNHLYFYWYRQILGQKVEFLVSFYNNEISEKSEIFDDQFSVERPDGSNFTLKIRSTKLEDSAMYFCASRGLGNEAFFGQGTRLTVV.

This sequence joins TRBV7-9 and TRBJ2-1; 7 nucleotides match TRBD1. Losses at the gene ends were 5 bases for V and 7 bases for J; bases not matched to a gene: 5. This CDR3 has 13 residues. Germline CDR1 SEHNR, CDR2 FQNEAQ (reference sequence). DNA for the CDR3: TGTGCCAGCAGCATGGGACAGATAAATGAGCAGTTCTTC. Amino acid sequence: CASSMGQINEQFF.